A selection of T cell receptor beta chains follows, all from one sample in a study of CD8+ T cells in alopecia areata. Libraries were prepared by immunoSEQ multiplex PCR; TCRdb keeps only in-frame clonotypes and omits some of them. The sample holds some 170,000 clones; less than 75% are singletons and the top ten take 16%. The sequencing used CD4+ T cells sorted from blood, collected around week 55, from a patient treated with tofacitinib. The source of these receptors is a human donor with alopecia areata. Both conserved end residues are trimmed from each CDR3. Clone size is shown for a subset of rows, as once, few, many or a class of expanded clone.

v_gene	abundance	j_gene	CDR3aa
TRBV30	.	TRBJ2-4	AWSVRLAGGPVAKNIQY
TRBV30	few	TRBJ2-6	AWSGQGANVLT
TRBV6-1	.	TRBJ1-6	ASSERERNSPLH
TRBV6-1	.	TRBJ1-2	ASKTRGNYGYT
TRBV7-2	.	TRBJ1-2	ASSPSTGNYGYT
TRBV5-6	few	TRBJ1-1	ASSPGTGWTEAF
TRBV15	few	TRBJ2-1	ATSREGNEQF
TRBV19	.	TRBJ1-1	ASSGRVWNTEAF
TRBV5-1	.	TRBJ2-5	ASSGGGETQY
TRBV30	.	TRBJ2-7	AWGPMGLRQY
TRBV29-1	.	TRBJ1-2	SARWTAYGYT
TRBV28	many	TRBJ1-5	ASTGQGSSNQPQH
TRBV9	.	TRBJ1-3	ASSVMETEMGNTIY
TRBV15	.	TRBJ1-5	ATSRDRGNNQPQH
TRBV2	.	TRBJ2-2	ASRSGTSTGELF
TRBV4-2	.	TRBJ2-5	ASSQDYGEIQETQY
TRBV5-1	few	TRBJ2-5	ASSLVPRQGQETQY
TRBV12-5	.	TRBJ2-5	ASGLGSAEAETQY
TRBV29-1	.	TRBJ2-5	SHLTGLQETQY
TRBV27	.	TRBJ2-1	ASRARAGDRAHSEQF
TRBV6-5	.	TRBJ1-1	ASSLTGDAEAF
TRBV11-2	.	TRBJ1-1	ASSLTPGDTTEAF
TRBV18	.	TRBJ2-5	ASSEGTRETQY
TRBV29-1	.	TRBJ1-2	SGGGLTANGYT
TRBV18	few	TRBJ1-4	ASSPPQGADEKLF
TRBV5-6	.	TRBJ2-7	ASSLPASYEQY
TRBV19	.	TRBJ1-1	ARRQDNTEAF
TRBV28	few	TRBJ1-5	ASNTGKKPQH
TRBV7-9	.	TRBJ2-5	ASSRTGRETQY
TRBV4-1	few	TRBJ2-1	ASSQPRLGTHLRL
TRBV27	.	TRBJ2-7	ASRFLGTGDYEQY
TRBV25-1	.	TRBJ2-3	ASTTAGPDTQY
TRBV27	.	TRBJ2-1	ASSLWSSGGISYNEQF
TRBV2	.	TRBJ2-7	ASSVGYEQY
TRBV2	few	TRBJ1-6	ASSMTGVGSPLH
TRBV2	.	TRBJ1-1	ASGETGKAF
TRBV5-1	.	TRBJ2-5	ASSRDFQETQY
TRBV29-1	few	TRBJ2-5	SVGGETQY
TRBV7-9	.	TRBJ2-7	ASRPPGQGAGEQY
TRBV2	.	TRBJ1-1	ASSVSEAF
TRBV14	.	TRBJ2-4	ASSRQGGNIQY
TRBV6-5	few	TRBJ2-3	ASSPRWGGTDTQY
TRBV5-1	few	TRBJ1-1	ASSWGQGAGGDTEAF
TRBV7-9	.	TRBJ2-2	ASRGPGTSNTGELF
TRBV5-6	.	TRBJ1-1	ASSLVGSNTEAF
TRBV29-1	.	TRBJ1-2	SARGGRTYGYT
TRBV4-2	few	TRBJ2-1	ASSTLSEYEQF
TRBV19	few	TRBJ1-6	ASSRDRVGISPLH
TRBV6-6	.	TRBJ1-2	ASSYRRDGYT